The clone carrying this T cell receptor (beta chain) turned up a few times. Its antigen is still unknown. This entry belongs to a study of shared clonotypes between healthy human individuals. Study in general: Plates per donor: three CD4 naive, three CD4 memory, two CD8 naive, one CD8 memory. Study-wide findings and caveats: Sharing across a handful of donors was seen in roughly 5% of naive CD4 clonotypes.

CD45RO negativity and positive selection for CCR7 defined naive CD8 cells, a population that excluded terminally differentiated effector memory CD45RA+ cells. CDR1 is DFQATT, CDR2 SNEGSKA, per germline (reference sequence). The CDR3 sequence is 11 residues long. Trimming shortened V by 3 bases and J by 4 bases, and 6 bases separated the two germline ends. Only in-frame clones appear in the TCRdb table, and some are missing; sequencing was by immunoSEQ multiplex PCR. The data contain about 1.9 million clones, around 93% of them singletons. The genes are TRBV20-1 and TRBJ1-1; D is uncertain. The sequenced sample was naive CD8+ T cells from PBMCs. This TCR was recovered from a man aged 18 to 30 in good health. Some clones in this sample may be carry-over from other donors' samples. The CDR3 here is CSARVFTEAFF. The DNA for the CDR3 is TGCAGTGCTAGGGTATTCACTGAAGCTTTCTTT.